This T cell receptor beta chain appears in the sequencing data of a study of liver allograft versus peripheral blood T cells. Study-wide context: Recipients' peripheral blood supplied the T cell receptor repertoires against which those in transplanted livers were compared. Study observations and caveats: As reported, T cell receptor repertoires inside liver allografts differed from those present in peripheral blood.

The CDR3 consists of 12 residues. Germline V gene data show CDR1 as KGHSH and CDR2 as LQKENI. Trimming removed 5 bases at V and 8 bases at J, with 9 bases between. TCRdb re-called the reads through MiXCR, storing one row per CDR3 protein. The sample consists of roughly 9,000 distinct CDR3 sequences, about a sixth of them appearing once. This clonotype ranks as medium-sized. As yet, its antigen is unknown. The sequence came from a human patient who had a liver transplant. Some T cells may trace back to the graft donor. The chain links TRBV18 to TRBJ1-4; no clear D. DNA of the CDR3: TGTGCCAGCTCAGACCCCGGGGAAAAACTGTTTTTT. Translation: CASSDPGEKLFF.